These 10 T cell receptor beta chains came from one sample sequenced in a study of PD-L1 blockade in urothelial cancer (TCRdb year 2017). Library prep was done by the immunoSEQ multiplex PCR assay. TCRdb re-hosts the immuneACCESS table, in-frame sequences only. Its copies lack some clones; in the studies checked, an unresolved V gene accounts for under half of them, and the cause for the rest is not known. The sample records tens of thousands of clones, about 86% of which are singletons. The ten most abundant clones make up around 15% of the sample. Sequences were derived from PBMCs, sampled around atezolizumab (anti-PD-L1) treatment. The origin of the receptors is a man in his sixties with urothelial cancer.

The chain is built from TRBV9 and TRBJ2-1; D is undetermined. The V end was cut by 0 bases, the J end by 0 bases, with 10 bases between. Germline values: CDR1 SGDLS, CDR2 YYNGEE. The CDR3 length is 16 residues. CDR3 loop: CASSVVRYGSYNEQFF. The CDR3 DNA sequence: TGTGCCAGCAGCGTAGTTCGGTACGGCTCCTACAATGAGCAGTTCTTC.

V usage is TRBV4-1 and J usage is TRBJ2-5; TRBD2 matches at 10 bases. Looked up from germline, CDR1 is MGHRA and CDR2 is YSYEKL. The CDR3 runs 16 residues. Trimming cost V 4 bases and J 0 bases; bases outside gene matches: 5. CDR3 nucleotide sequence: TGCGCCAGCAGCCCCCTAGCGGGGGAATACCAAGAGACCCAGTACTTC. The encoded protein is CASSPLAGEYQETQYF.

The CDR3 nucleotides are TGTGCCAGCAGTGGGAGCGCGGGTCTCTACAATGAGCAGTTCTTC. Its protein is CASSGSAGLYNEQFF. The V gene is TRBV28, the J gene TRBJ2-1, with D possibly TRBD2 on 5 matching bases. Looked up from germline, CDR1 is MDHEN and CDR2 is SYDVKM. Trimming took off 5 bases at V and 3 bases at J, with 14 bases between the two ends. This CDR3 has 15 residues.

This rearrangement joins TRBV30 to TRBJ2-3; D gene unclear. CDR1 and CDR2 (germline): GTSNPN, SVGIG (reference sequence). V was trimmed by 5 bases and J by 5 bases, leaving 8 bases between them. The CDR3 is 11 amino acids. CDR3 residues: CAWARRDTQYF. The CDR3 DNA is TGTGCCTGGGCCCGGAGAGATACGCAGTATTTT.

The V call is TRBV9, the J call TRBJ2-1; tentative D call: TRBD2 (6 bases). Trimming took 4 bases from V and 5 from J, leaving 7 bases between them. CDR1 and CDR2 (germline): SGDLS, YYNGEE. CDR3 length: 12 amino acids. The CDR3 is CASSPSDNEQFF. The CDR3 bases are TGTGCCAGCAGCCCTAGCGACAATGAGCAGTTCTTC.

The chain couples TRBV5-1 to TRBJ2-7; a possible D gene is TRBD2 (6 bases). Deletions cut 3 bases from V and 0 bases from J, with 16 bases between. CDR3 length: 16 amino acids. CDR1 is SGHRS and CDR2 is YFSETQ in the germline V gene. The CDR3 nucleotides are TGCGCCAGCAGCTCCGGGACTCCGTTATTCTCCTACGAGCAGTACTTC. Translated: CASSSGTPLFSYEQYF.

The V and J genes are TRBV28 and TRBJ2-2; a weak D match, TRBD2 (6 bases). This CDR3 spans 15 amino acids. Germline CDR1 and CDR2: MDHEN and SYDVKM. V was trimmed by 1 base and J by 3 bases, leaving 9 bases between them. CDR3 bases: TGTGCCAGCAGTTTATCCGGGAGAGACACCGGGGAGCTGTTTTTT. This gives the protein CASSLSGRDTGELFF.

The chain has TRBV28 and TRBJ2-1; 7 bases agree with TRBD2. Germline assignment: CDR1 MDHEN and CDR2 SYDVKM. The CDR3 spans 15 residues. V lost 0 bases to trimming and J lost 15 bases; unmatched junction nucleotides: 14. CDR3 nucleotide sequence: TGTGCCAGCAGTTTATGGTCCAGGACTAGGGCAGGTTGGTTCTTC. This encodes CASSLWSRTRAGWFF.

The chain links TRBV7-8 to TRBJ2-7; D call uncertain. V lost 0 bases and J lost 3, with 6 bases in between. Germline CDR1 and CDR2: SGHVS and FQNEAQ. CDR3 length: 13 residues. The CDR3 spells CASSLAGSYEQYF. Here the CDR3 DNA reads TGTGCCAGCAGCTTAGCGGGCAGCTACGAGCAGTACTTC.

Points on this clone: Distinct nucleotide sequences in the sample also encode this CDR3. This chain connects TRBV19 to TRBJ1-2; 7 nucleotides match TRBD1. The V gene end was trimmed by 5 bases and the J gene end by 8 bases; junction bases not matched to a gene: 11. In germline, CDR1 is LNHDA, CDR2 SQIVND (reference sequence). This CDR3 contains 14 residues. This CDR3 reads CASSLGRGHEGYTF. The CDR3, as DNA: TGTGCCAGTAGTTTGGGAAGGGGGCATGAAGGCTACACCTTC.